The entry below gives a single T cell receptor (beta chain) sequence along with its context. Antigen unknown. The CDR3 has 19 residues. Trimming cost V 1 base and J 0 bases; bases outside gene matches: 9. CDR1 and CDR2 from the germline V gene are SGHVS and FQNEAQ. This record belongs to a study of T cell repertoires in cytomegalovirus infection. Study-level information: Selected CMV epitopes included recently identified HLA-C-restricted ones as well as well-studied HLA-B-restricted ones. CMV infection together with matching HLA type was indicated by public TCR beta signatures. Study-level findings and limits: Totalled public TCR beta family frequency picked out people who carried CMV plus the relevant HLA.

TCRdb passed the reads through MiXCR, listing each CDR3 protein once. The table has hundreds of thousands of distinct CDR3 sequences, about 33% seen once. The sequence was collected from a human donor in good health (CMV status not recorded). Some clones in this sample may be carry-over from other donors' samples. The material was cultured PBMCs, obtained from culture after CMV antigen stimulation. This chain connects TRBV7-8 to TRBJ1-6, with TRBD1 matching over 7 bases. CDR3 DNA: TGTGCCAGCAGCTTAGTTCTTGGGACAGAGAGCTCCTATAATTCACCCCTCCACTTT. Protein product: CASSLVLGTESSYNSPLHF.